These T cell receptor beta chains were read from a single sample in a study of T-cell memory formation after mild COVID-19. TCRdb reprocessed the 5' RACE reads via MiXCR and lists one record per CDR3 protein. The sample consists of 300,000 to 400,000 distinct CDR3 sequences, approximately 15% of them appearing once. Sequencing was performed on PBMCs or a T cell subset sorted from them (not recorded which). These TCRs come from a man younger than 35 who had mild COVID-19 (a few samples of this study predate the infection). Cell type and time point are not known. CDR3s include the opening cysteine and the closing phenylalanine or tryptophan. The D gene is left open where the match is weak. Where a row states a size, it is once, few, many or the class of an expanded clone; other rows omit it.

CDR3aa	CDR3nt	d_gene	v_gene	j_gene	abundance
CASSFGRPYEQYF	TGTGCCAGCAGCTTTGGAAGACCCTACGAGCAGTACTTC	NA	TRBV11-2	TRBJ2-7	few
CSARDPDRGYGYTF	TGCAGTGCTAGAGATCCTGACAGGGGGTATGGCTACACCTTC	TRBD1	TRBV20-1	TRBJ1-2	NA
CASSYDQGYGYTF	TGTGCCAGCAGCTATGACCAGGGCTATGGCTACACCTTC	NA	TRBV7-2	TRBJ1-2	NA
CASSSVQGTQYF	TGTGCCAGCAGCTCGGTACAGGGGACCCAGTACTTC	NA	TRBV5-4	TRBJ2-5	few
CASSYAQKEQYF	TGTGCCAGCAGTTACGCTCAGAAGGAGCAGTACTTC	NA	TRBV6-6	TRBJ2-7	NA
CASSWGPPTDTQYF	TGTGCCAGCAGCTGGGGTCCCCCCACAGATACGCAGTATTTT	NA	TRBV5-5	TRBJ2-3	few
CASSPRSRVNTGELFF	TGTGCCAGCAGCCCTCGGTCCAGGGTGAACACCGGGGAGCTGTTTTTT	NA	TRBV7-2	TRBJ2-2	few
CASSLNRAYGYTF	TGTGCCAGCAGTCTTAACAGGGCCTATGGCTACACCTTC	NA	TRBV28	TRBJ1-2	NA
CASSLSSSGVETQYF	TGTGCCAGCAGTTTATCGTCCTCAGGGGTGGAGACCCAGTACTTC	NA	TRBV27	TRBJ2-5	NA
CASSYSMNEATEAFF	TGTGCCAGCAGTTACTCGATGAATGAGGCCACTGAAGCTTTCTTT	NA	TRBV6-6	TRBJ1-1	NA